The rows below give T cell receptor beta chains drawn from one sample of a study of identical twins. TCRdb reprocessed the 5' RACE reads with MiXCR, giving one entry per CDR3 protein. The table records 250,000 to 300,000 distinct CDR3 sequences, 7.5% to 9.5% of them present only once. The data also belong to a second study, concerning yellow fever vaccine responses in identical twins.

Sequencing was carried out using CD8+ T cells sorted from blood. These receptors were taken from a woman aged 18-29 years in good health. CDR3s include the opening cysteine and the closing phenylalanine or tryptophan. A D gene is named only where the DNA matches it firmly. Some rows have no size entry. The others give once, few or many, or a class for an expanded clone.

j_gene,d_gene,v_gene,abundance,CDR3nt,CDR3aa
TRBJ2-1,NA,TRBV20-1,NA,TGCAGTGCTAATTCTTGGACGGTCCTAGGGAATGAGCAGTTCTTC,CSANSWTVLGNEQFF
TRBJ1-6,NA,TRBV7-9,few,TGTGCCAGCAGCTTAATTGAGGAGAGGCCTAATTCACCCCTCCACTTT,CASSLIEERPNSPLHF
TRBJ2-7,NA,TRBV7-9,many,TGTGCCAGCAGTGACTTAGCAACCTACGAGCAGTACTTC,CASSDLATYEQYF
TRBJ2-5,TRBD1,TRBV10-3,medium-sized,TGTGCCATCGGCGATCAGGACAGGGAAGAGACCCAGTACTTC,CAIGDQDREETQYF
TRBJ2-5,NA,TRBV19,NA,TGTGCCAGTAGTATTGAGCGGGCTGATGGGACCCAGTACTTC,CASSIERADGTQYF
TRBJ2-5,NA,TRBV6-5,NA,TGTGCCACGGGACCCTATGGGGAGACCCAGTACTTC,CATGPYGETQYF
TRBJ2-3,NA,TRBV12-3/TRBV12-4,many,TGTGCCAGCAGTCTAGGACGGGACCACACAGATACGCAGTATTTT,CASSLGRDHTDTQYF
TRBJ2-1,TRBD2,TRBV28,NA,TGTGCCAGCAGTTTCCCCGCGAGGATAGCGGGGGGGCCTGTGTTTAATGAGCAGTTCTTC,CASSFPARIAGGPVFNEQFF
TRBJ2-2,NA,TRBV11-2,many,TGTGCCAGCAGCTTAGAGTCTAGGAACTTGGCCACCGGGGAGCTGTTTTTT,CASSLESRNLATGELFF
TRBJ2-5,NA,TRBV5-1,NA,TGCGCCAGCAGCTTGTCTGCCCCCCAAGAGACCCAGTACTTC,CASSLSAPQETQYF
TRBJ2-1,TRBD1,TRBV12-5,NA,TGTGCTAGTGGTTCCCGGGACAGGGACAATGAGCAGTTCTTC,CASGSRDRDNEQFF
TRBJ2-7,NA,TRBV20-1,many,TGCAGTGCTAGAGACCCGGGACTCGACTACGAGCAGTACTTC,CSARDPGLDYEQYF
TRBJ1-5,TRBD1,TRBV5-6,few,TGTGCCAGCAGCTTGGAGGGACAGGGTAATCAGCCCCAGCATTTT,CASSLEGQGNQPQHF
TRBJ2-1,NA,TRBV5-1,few,TGCGCCAGCAGCTCTTACGGCGGGGGCAAATACAATGAGCAGTTCTTC,CASSSYGGGKYNEQFF
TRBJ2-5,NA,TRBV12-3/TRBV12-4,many,TGTGCCAGCAGTTTAGCAATGACTGAGCTTCAAGAGACCCAGTACTTC,CASSLAMTELQETQYF
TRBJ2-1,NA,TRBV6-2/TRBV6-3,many,TGTGCCAGCAGTTACTTCCCCTACAATGAGCAGTTCTTC,CASSYFPYNEQFF
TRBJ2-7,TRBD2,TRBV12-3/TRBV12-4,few,TGTGCCAGCAGTTCCTGGGTAGCGGGAGCCCCCGAGCAGTACTTC,CASSSWVAGAPEQYF
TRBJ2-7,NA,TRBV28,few,TGTGCCAGCAGTTCGACAGTTTCTGGGCTAGCGAAACCATACGAGCAGTACTTC,CASSSTVSGLAKPYEQYF
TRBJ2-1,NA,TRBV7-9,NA,TGTGCCAGCAGCTTAGAATCCGGAAATGAGCAGTTCTTC,CASSLESGNEQFF
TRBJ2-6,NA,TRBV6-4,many,TGTGCCAGCAGTGACGAGAAGGCTGGGGCCAACGTCCTGACTTTC,CASSDEKAGANVLTF
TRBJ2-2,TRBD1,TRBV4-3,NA,TGCGCCAGCAGCCAAGATTGGGACAGCGGGGAGCTGTTTTTT,CASSQDWDSGELFF
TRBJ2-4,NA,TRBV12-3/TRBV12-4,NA,TGTGCCAGCAGTTTGGGGTACCCCGGTGATGAGGTTCAGTACTTC,CASSLGYPGDEVQYF
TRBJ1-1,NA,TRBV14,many,TGTGCCAGCAGCCAAGCGCGCCACACTGAAGCTTTCTTT,CASSQARHTEAFF
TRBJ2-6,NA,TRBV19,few,TGTGCCAGTAGTATGCTAGTTTATCCCCTCTCTGGGGCCAACGTCCTGACTTTC,CASSMLVYPLSGANVLTF
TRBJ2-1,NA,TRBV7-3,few,TGTGCCAGCAGCTTAATGGCCAGCTCCTACAATGAGCAGTTCTTC,CASSLMASSYNEQFF
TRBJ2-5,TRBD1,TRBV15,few,TGTGCCACCAGCAGCGATCGGACAGGGGGGTTGGAGACCCAGTACTTC,CATSSDRTGGLETQYF
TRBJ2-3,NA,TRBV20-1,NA,TGCAGTGCTAGTATTAGTGGAGATACGCAGTATTTT,CSASISGDTQYF
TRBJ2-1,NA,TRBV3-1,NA,TGTGCCAGCAGCCAAGCCGGGAACGGGAATGAGCAGTTCTTC,CASSQAGNGNEQFF
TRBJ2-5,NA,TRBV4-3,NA,TGCGCCAGCAGCCAAGAAGGGCCGGGGGCCCAAGAGACCCAGTACTTC,CASSQEGPGAQETQYF
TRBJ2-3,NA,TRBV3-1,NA,TGTGCCAGCAGTCCAACTATAGCGTCCAGCACAGATACGCAGTATTTT,CASSPTIASSTDTQYF
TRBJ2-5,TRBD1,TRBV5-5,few,TGTGCCAGCAGTTTAGAGACAGGGCAAGAGACCCAGTACTTC,CASSLETGQETQYF
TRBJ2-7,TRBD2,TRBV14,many,TGTGCCAGCAGCCCCATGTTGGGACTAGGAATCTACGAGCAGTACTTC,CASSPMLGLGIYEQYF
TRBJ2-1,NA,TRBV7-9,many,TGTGCCAGCAGCTTAGCGTTGGCCGCCGAGCAGTTCTTC,CASSLALAAEQFF